This record looks at one T cell receptor (beta chain) sequence and its context. The data are from a study of beta chain features in type 1 diabetes. What was sequenced were expressed TCRB transcripts, since all of the isolated RNA had been reverse transcribed. Libraries were prepared by immunoSEQ multiplex PCR; TCRdb keeps only in-frame clonotypes and omits some of them. The data contain under 400,000 clones, 10% to 15% of them singletons. The CDR3 runs 17 residues. V was clipped by 5 bases and J by 0 bases; unmatched bases: 7. Germline V gene lookup returns CDR1 SQVTM and CDR2 ANQGSEA. The chain couples TRBV29-1 to TRBJ2-4; 13 bases are shared with TRBD2. Specimen: naive CD4+ T cells from blood. The clonotype comes from a man in his late teens or twenties in good health. The CDR3 DNA sequence: TGCAGCGTTTTAGGACTAGCGGGGGCTCTAGCCAAAAACATTCAGTACTTC. Residues: CSVLGLAGALAKNIQYF.